Below, 14 T cell receptor beta chains from the same sample are listed, as sequenced in a study of blood T cell repertoires in COVID-19. The protocol was immunoSEQ multiplex PCR, while the TCRdb copy is restricted to in-frame clones and leaves out a portion. The sample includes about 250,000 clones, 70% to 90% of them seen just once. Sequenced: peripheral blood. The receptor set was obtained from a man in his fifties or sixties with acute or convalescent COVID-19.

This chain connects TRBV10-3 to TRBJ2-4, with 9 bases identical to TRBD1. V dropped 4 bases and J dropped 5; count of bases not matched to a gene: 6. This CDR3 has 15 amino acids. The V gene's germline CDR1 is ENHRY and CDR2 SYGVKD. CDR3 in DNA: TGTGCCATCAGTGGGGACAGGGTTCCCCAAAACATTCAGTACTTC. This encodes CAISGDRVPQNIQYF.

The V and J genes are TRBV7-3 and TRBJ2-1, with TRBD2 matching 7 bases. The germline V gene encodes CDR1 SGHTA and CDR2 FQGTGA. V lost 6 bases and J lost 0; bases outside the gene matches: 5. This CDR3 region has 15 residues. CDR3 coding DNA: TGTGCCAGCAGAGTTGCGGGGGACTCCTACAATGAGCAGTTCTTC. Protein: CASRVAGDSYNEQFF.

This clone was seen a few times. The chain has TRBV19 and TRBJ1-4; D is perhaps TRBD1 (5 bases). The CDR3 length is 13 residues. Germline CDR1 LNHDA, CDR2 SQIVND (reference sequence). The ends were cut back, 3 bases at V and 8 bases at J, with 10 bases in the middle. This chain's CDR3 is CASSIARAEKLFF. The DNA of the CDR3 is TGTGCCAGTAGTATTGCCAGGGCCGAAAAACTGTTTTTT.

This clone turned up a few times. The chain combines TRBV9 with TRBJ1-2; D unresolved. The V and J ends lost 3 bases and 4 bases respectively, with 10 bases between them. The germline V gene encodes CDR1 SGDLS and CDR2 YYNGEE. CDR3 length equals 13 residues. The CDR3 DNA follows: TGTGCCAGCAGCGCACCATCAGGCTATGGCTACACCTTC. The encoded protein is CASSAPSGYGYTF.

V gene TRBV19 combines with J gene TRBJ1-2; D is ambiguous. V was clipped by 9 bases and J by 8 bases, with 13 bases between them. CDR3 length equals 11 residues. The germline V gene has CDR1 LNHDA and CDR2 SQIVND (reference sequence). Here the CDR3 reads CASGEPRGYTF. The CDR3 coding sequence is TGTGCCAGCGGGGAACCCAGAGGCTACACCTTC. Full variable domain (missing parts from reference TRBV19 and TRBJ1-2): DGGITQSPKYLFRKEGQNVTLSCEQNLNHDAMYWYRQDPGQGLRLIYYSQIVNDFQKGDIAEGYSVSREKKESFPLTVTSAQKNPTAFYLCASGEPRGYTFGSGTRLTVV.

The chain uses TRBV11-2 and TRBJ2-7, with 7 bases aligning to TRBD1. The CDR3 contains 15 residues. CDR1 and CDR2 (germline): SGHAT, FQNNGV. Germline trimming cut 5 bases from V and 1 base from J; bases unmatched to any gene: 8. This CDR3 is CASSQGRGPSYEQYF. In nucleotides, the CDR3 is TGTGCCAGCAGCCAAGGAAGGGGGCCGTCCTACGAGCAGTACTTC.

The table lists this clone with a few counts. The chain combines TRBV7-8 with TRBJ2-7, with D possibly matching TRBD1 (5 bases). The germline V and J ends were trimmed by 5 bases and 4 bases, with 9 bases remaining between them. The CDR3 is 12 residues long. CDR1 SGHVS and CDR2 FQNEAQ come from the germline V gene. In nucleotides, the CDR3 is TGTGCCAGCAGCCAAAAGGGGTACGAGCAGTACTTC. Encoded protein: CASSQKGYEQYF. The full variable domain, in which reference TRBV7-8 and TRBJ2-7 provide the parts outside the CDR3, is GAGVSQSPRYKVAKRGQDVALRCDPISGHVSLFWYQQALGQGPEFLTYFQNEAQLDKSGLPSDRFFAERPEGSVSTLKIQRTQQEDSAVYLCASSQKGYEQYFGPGTRLTVT.

V gene TRBV6-5 combines with J gene TRBJ1-5; D perhaps matches TRBD1 (6 bases). With 6 bases removed from V and 2 bases from J, the gap between germline ends came to 11 bases. The CDR3 runs 14 residues. Germline loops: CDR1 MNHEY, CDR2 SVGAGI. CDR3 sequence (DNA): TGTGCCAGCAGGCTTTCAGGGGGCAATCAGCCCCAGCATTTT. This sequence encodes CASRLSGGNQPQHF.

The chain uses TRBV30 and TRBJ2-7; TRBD2 matches at 7 bases. Germline V gene data show CDR1 as GTSNPN and CDR2 as SVGIG (reference sequence). The length of the CDR3 is 13 residues. V lost 3 bases and J lost 7; bases outside the gene matches: 9. DNA for the CDR3: TGTGCCTGGAGCCCCCTGGGGGGGAGGGAGCAGTACTTC. Translation: CAWSPLGGREQYF.

The chain carries TRBV7-9 and TRBJ2-1; 15 nucleotides line up with TRBD2. Germline CDR1 reads SEHNR; CDR2 reads FQNEAQ (reference sequence). The ends lost 5 bases at V and 6 bases at J; junction bases unmatched: 5. The CDR3 loop spans 16 amino acids. The CDR3 region is CASSPRTSGGANEQFF. As DNA, the CDR3 is TGTGCCAGCAGCCCACGGACTAGCGGGGGGGCCAATGAGCAGTTCTTC.

CDR3 loop: CASSFQLGGHSPLHF. CDR3 DNA: TGTGCCAGCAGCTTTCAGCTCGGGGGTCATTCACCCCTCCACTTT. The chain links TRBV7-2 to TRBJ1-6, with a weak D call TRBD1 (5 bases). V was trimmed by 3 bases and J by 8 bases, leaving 14 bases between them. From germline, CDR1 is SGHTA and CDR2 FQGNSA. The CDR3 is made up of 15 amino acids.

The V call is TRBV10-3, the J call TRBJ2-1; 14 positions agree with TRBD2. Germline CDR1 and CDR2: ENHRY and SYGVKD. With 7 bases clipped from V and 7 bases from J, the junction kept 6 bases outside the gene matches. This CDR3 spans 15 amino acids. This chain's CDR3 is CAITPGTSGGNEQFF. As DNA, the CDR3 is TGTGCCATCACCCCCGGGACTAGCGGGGGTAATGAGCAGTTCTTC.

The genes are TRBV19 and TRBJ2-3; D perhaps matches TRBD2 (7 bases). Germline lookup yields CDR1 LNHDA and CDR2 SQIVND (reference sequence). The V and J ends lost 10 bases and 0 bases respectively, with 17 bases between them. The CDR3 loop spans 15 amino acids. Here the CDR3 DNA reads TGTGCCACCCAGGGTCGGGGGGCTAGCACAGATACGCAGTATTTT. Translating it yields CATQGRGASTDTQYF.

The V call is TRBV5-4, the J call TRBJ2-1, with a weak D call TRBD2 (5 bases). Germline V lookup: CDR1 SGHNT, CDR2 YYREEE (reference sequence). Deletions cut 4 bases from V and 8 bases from J, with 13 bases between. This CDR3 comprises 13 residues. CDR3 region: CASSPPGLDEQFF. In nucleotides, the CDR3 is TGTGCCAGCAGCCCTCCGGGGTTGGATGAGCAGTTCTTC.